The 21 T cell receptor beta chains below come from one sample, sequenced in a study of blood T cell repertoires in COVID-19. Some clones are missing from TCRdb's copy, which holds only in-frame ones; the method was immunoSEQ multiplex PCR. The table lists 200,000 to 250,000 clones, 80% to 85% of them singletons. Sample: peripheral blood. These TCRs come from a woman aged 60-75 years who had recovered from COVID-19.

J is TRBJ2-7 and V is TRBV7-2; no clear D gene. Germline CDR1 reads SGHTA; CDR2 reads FQGNSA. Trimming pared 3 bases from V and 3 bases from J, leaving 3 bases between. The length of the CDR3 is 11 residues. The CDR3 spells CASSFYYEQYF. The CDR3 nucleotides are TGTGCCAGCAGCTTTTACTACGAGCAGTACTTC. The variable domain in full, completed from reference TRBV7-2 and TRBJ2-7, reads GAGVSQSPSNKVTEKGKDVELRCDPISGHTALYWYRQSLGQGLEFLIYFQGNSAPDKSGLPSDRFSAERTGGSVSTLTIQRTQQEDSAVYLCASSFYYEQYFGPGTRLTVT.

The CDR3 region is CASSQAGGYDTEAFF. For the CDR3, the DNA is TGTGCCAGCAGCCAAGCAGGGGGCTACGACACTGAAGCTTTCTTT. V usage is TRBV3-1 (or the pseudogene TRBV3-2) and J usage is TRBJ1-1, with 8 bases lining up with TRBD1. Unmatched junction bases numbered 4, after V lost 1 base and J lost 3 bases. This CDR3 has 15 residues. Germline V gene sequence: CDR1 LGHDT, CDR2 YNNKEL (reference sequence).

V gene TRBV2 combines with J gene TRBJ2-3; 10 bases match TRBD2. The CDR3 contains 14 residues. Germline CDR1 SNHLY, CDR2 FYNNEI. V lost 8 bases, J lost 4 bases, and 6 bases stayed unmatched. The CDR3 here is CASLRTSGADTQYF. Here the CDR3 DNA reads TGTGCCAGCCTCCGGACTAGCGGAGCAGATACGCAGTATTTT.

The chain recombines TRBV19 with TRBJ2-7, with 12 bases identical to TRBD2. Trimming took 3 bases from V and 3 from J; bases not matched to a gene: 3. The CDR3 runs to 15 residues. CDR1 is LNHDA, CDR2 SQIVND, per germline (reference sequence). The CDR3 sequence is CASSIRLAGVYEQYF. As DNA, the CDR3 is TGTGCCAGTAGTATTAGACTAGCGGGGGTCTACGAGCAGTACTTC.

The rearrangement links TRBV6-2 or TRBV6-3 to TRBJ2-7, with D perhaps TRBD2 (5 bases). The germline CDR1 and CDR2 sequences are MNHEY and SVGEGT. The CDR3 is 14 amino acids. With 2 bases removed from V and 3 bases from J, the gap between germline ends came to 11 bases. CDR3 DNA: TGTGCCAGCAGTTACCCCCGGGGAAACTACGAGCAGTACTTC. The encoded protein is CASSYPRGNYEQYF.

The J gene is TRBJ2-2, the V gene TRBV9; tentative D call: TRBD1 (6 bases). V was cut by 3 bases and J by 1 base, with 13 bases left in between. CDR1 SGDLS and CDR2 YYNGEE come from the germline V gene. CDR3 size: 16 residues. CDR3 loop: CASSEDLRGNTGELFF. For the CDR3, the DNA is TGTGCCAGCAGCGAAGACCTCAGGGGGAACACCGGGGAGCTGTTTTTT.

This chain joins TRBV30 and TRBJ2-5; D not certain. Germline-derived CDR1 and CDR2 are GTSNPN and SVGIG (reference sequence). There are 14 residues in the CDR3. The germline V and J ends were trimmed by 2 bases and 7 bases, with 17 bases remaining between them. In nucleotides, the CDR3 is TGTGCCTGGAGTTTAACTTCTCGGTTGTCGACCCAGTACTTC. This gives the protein CAWSLTSRLSTQYF.

The rearrangement links TRBV7-3 to TRBJ2-3; possible D gene TRBD2, 7 bases. The CDR3 has 15 amino acids. CDR1 and CDR2 from the germline V gene are SGHTA and FQGTGA. V was clipped by 4 bases and J by 3 bases, with 14 bases between them. The CDR3 DNA reads TGTGCCAGCAGCTCCCAAGGGGGGGGTACAGATACGCAGTATTTT. Its protein is CASSSQGGGTDTQYF.

The chain combines TRBV5-4 with TRBJ2-7, with D tentatively TRBD2 (6 bases). The V and J ends lost 2 bases and 2 bases respectively, with 11 bases between them. This CDR3 contains 14 residues. Germline-derived CDR1 and CDR2 are SGHNT and YYREEE (reference sequence). The CDR3 sequence is CASSFYGGTYEQYF. CDR3 DNA: TGTGCCAGCAGCTTTTACGGGGGAACCTACGAGCAGTACTTC. Complete variable domain (other parts from reference TRBV5-4 and TRBJ2-7): ETGVTQSPTHLIKTRGQQVTLRCSSQSGHNTVSWYQQALGQGPQFIFQYYREEENGRGNFPPRFSGLQFPNYSSELNVNALELDDSALYLCASSFYGGTYEQYFGPGTRLTVT.

The chain has TRBV27 and TRBJ1-2, with D maybe TRBD1 (6 bases). In germline, CDR1 is MNHEY, CDR2 SMNVEV (reference sequence). The ends were cut back, 4 bases at V and 5 bases at J, with 14 bases in the middle. The CDR3 runs to 14 residues. The CDR3 region is CASSSETRGYGYTF. In nucleotides, the CDR3 is TGTGCCAGCAGTTCAGAGACGAGGGGGTATGGCTACACCTTC.

This clone was counted a single time. The V call is TRBV6-5, the J call TRBJ2-1; maybe TRBD1 (5 bases). Per germline, CDR1 MNHEY and CDR2 SVGAGI. V was clipped by 10 bases and J by 3 bases, with 19 bases between them. The CDR3 length is 15 residues. CDR3 loop: CATRRERGSYNEQFF. The CDR3, as DNA: TGTGCCACTCGCAGGGAAAGGGGCAGCTACAATGAGCAGTTCTTC.

This clone was observed a handful of times. This rearrangement joins TRBV6-5 to TRBJ1-5; 8 nucleotides match TRBD1. The trim removed 7 bases at V and 2 bases at J, leaving 4 bases unmatched. From germline, CDR1 is MNHEY and CDR2 SVGAGI. There are 14 residues in the CDR3. The CDR3 sequence is CASTVTGGNQPQHF. The CDR3 DNA reads TGTGCCAGCACTGTGACAGGGGGCAATCAGCCCCAGCATTTT.

As to this clone: A junction end diverges from the germline sequence, so it may reflect a read error. The chain is built from TRBV29-1 and TRBJ1-1; the D is unclear. CDR3 length: 14 amino acids. Germline loops: CDR1 SQVTM, CDR2 ANQGSEA. This CDR3 is CSAGLLGRNAEAFF. In nucleotides, the CDR3 is TGCAGCGCCGGACTGCTAGGAAGGAACGCTGAAGCTTTCTTT.

The chain carries TRBV7-9 and TRBJ1-4; a weak D match, TRBD1 (6 bases). The V gene lost 5 bases and the J gene lost 2 bases, with 12 bases spanning the gap. The CDR3 has 15 residues. The germline V gene encodes CDR1 SEHNR and CDR2 FQNEAQ (reference sequence). The CDR3 sequence is CASSTEGDTNEKLFF. CDR3 nucleotides: TGTGCCAGCAGCACCGAGGGGGATACTAATGAAAAACTGTTTTTT.

This clone was detected only once. This chain uses TRBV13 with TRBJ2-2; D is possibly TRBD2 (6 bases). This CDR3 region has 18 residues. Deletions cut 2 bases from V and 4 bases from J, with 20 bases between. The germline V gene encodes CDR1 PRHDT and CDR2 FYEKMQ (reference sequence). This CDR3 is CASSLLRGPTRGTGELFF. The CDR3 region has the DNA TGTGCCAGCAGCTTATTGCGGGGCCCCACCCGGGGCACCGGGGAGCTGTTTTTT.

The V call is TRBV2, the J call TRBJ2-3; D is possibly TRBD2 (5 bases). The V gene lost 7 bases and the J gene lost 6 bases, with 11 bases spanning the gap. The CDR3 is made up of 12 amino acids. Germline CDR1 SNHLY, CDR2 FYNNEI. CDR3 sequence reads: CASTGERDTQYF. CDR3 DNA: TGTGCCAGCACCGGCGAGCGGGATACGCAGTATTTT. Filled out from reference TRBV2 and TRBJ2-3, the complete variable domain reads EPEVTQTPSHQVTQMGQEVILRCVPISNHLYFYWYRQILGQKVEFLVSFYNNEISEKSEIFDDQFSVERPDGSNFTLKIRSTKLEDSAMYFCASTGERDTQYFGPGTRLTVL.

About this clone itself: The sample holds other DNA sequences that translate to the same CDR3. This chain links TRBV30 with TRBJ1-1; no clear D. This CDR3 has 13 amino acids. Germline V gene sequence: CDR1 GTSNPN, CDR2 SVGIG (reference sequence). V lost 2 bases to trimming and J lost 0 bases, with 7 bases between them. The CDR3 bases are TGTGCCTGGAGTATCCAGTTGAACACTGAAGCTTTCTTT. This translates into CAWSIQLNTEAFF.

V usage is TRBV10-3 and J usage is TRBJ2-2, with no clear D. V lost 5 bases to trimming and J lost 2 bases, with 3 bases between them. Germline CDR1 and CDR2: ENHRY and SYGVKD. The CDR3 consists of 12 residues. The CDR3 DNA sequence: TGTGCCATCAGTCCTAACACCGGGGAGCTGTTTTTT. Translating it yields CAISPNTGELFF.

This clone was observed a few times. The V and J genes are TRBV5-1 and TRBJ2-5; weak D call: TRBD1 (5 bases). Germline loops: CDR1 SGHRS, CDR2 YFSETQ. Deletions cut 4 bases from V and 5 bases from J, with 18 bases between. The CDR3 runs to 15 residues. CDR3 in amino acids: CASSIGQGNGETQYF. For the CDR3, the DNA is TGCGCCAGCAGCATAGGTCAGGGTAACGGGGAGACCCAGTACTTC. Full variable domain (rest looked up from reference TRBV5-1 and TRBJ2-5): KAGVTQTPRYLIKTRGQQVTLSCSPISGHRSVSWYQQTPGQGLQFLFEYFSETQRNKGNFPGRFSGRQFSNSRSEMNVSTLELGDSALYLCASSIGQGNGETQYFGPGTRLLVL.

The chain joins TRBV2 to TRBJ2-2; 14 bases line up with TRBD2. With 8 bases clipped from V and 7 bases from J, the junction kept 3 bases outside the gene matches. There are 14 residues in the CDR3. Germline-derived CDR1 and CDR2 are SNHLY and FYNNEI. The CDR3 sequence is CASGLAGGGGELFF. The CDR3 nucleotides are TGTGCCAGCGGACTAGCGGGGGGTGGCGGGGAGCTGTTTTTT.

The chain links TRBV7-8 to TRBJ1-1; D is unresolved. V was pared by 2 bases and J by 0 bases, with 7 bases between. Germline-derived CDR1 and CDR2 are SGHVS and FQNEAQ. The length of the CDR3 is 14 residues. CDR3 protein: CASSLSRVNTEAFF. The DNA for the CDR3 is TGTGCCAGCAGCTTAAGCCGGGTGAACACTGAAGCTTTCTTT.